These 30 T cell receptor beta chains share one sample of origin, sequenced in a study of CD8+ T cells in alopecia areata. Extraction of RNA preceded its reverse transcription into cDNA, which served as the sequencing template. The protocol was immunoSEQ multiplex PCR, while the TCRdb copy is restricted to in-frame clones and leaves out a portion. This table holds roughly 170,000 clones, 59% found once. The sample here was CD4+ T cells sorted from blood, taken at week 0. These receptors all come from a human donor with alopecia areata.

The V and J genes are TRBV29-1 and TRBJ2-5, with D perhaps TRBD1 or TRBD2 (5 bases each). The length of the CDR3 is 14 residues. Germline V lookup: CDR1 SQVTM, CDR2 ANQGSEA. V was shortened by 1 base and J by 2 bases, with 11 bases between the two germline ends. Here the CDR3 reads CSVEGFGAQETQYF. CDR3 nucleotide sequence: TGCAGCGTTGAAGGTTTCGGGGCACAAGAGACCCAGTACTTC.

The chain uses TRBV6-1 and TRBJ2-3, with D maybe TRBD1 (6 bases). Germline V gene sequence: CDR1 MNHNS, CDR2 SASEGT. The V and J ends lost 6 bases and 1 base respectively, with 11 bases between them. This CDR3 comprises 14 residues. CDR3 protein: CASRTRGGTDTQYF. The CDR3, as DNA: TGTGCCAGCAGGACCAGGGGAGGCACAGATACGCAGTATTTT.

The chain uses TRBV30 and TRBJ2-7; D tentatively fits TRBD1 or TRBD2 (6 bases each). Deletions cut 3 bases from V and 0 bases from J, with 18 bases between. The CDR3 length is 16 residues. The germline V gene has CDR1 GTSNPN and CDR2 SVGIG (reference sequence). The CDR3 loop reads CAWSPFGGQSSYEQYF. The DNA for the CDR3 is TGTGCCTGGAGCCCTTTTGGGGGGCAGAGCTCCTACGAGCAGTACTTC. The full variable domain, completed using reference TRBV30 and TRBJ2-7, is SQTIHQWPATLVQPVGSPLSLECTVEGTSNPNLYWYRQAAGRGLQLLFYSVGIGQISSEVPQNLSASRPQDRQFILSSKKLLLSDSGFYLCAWSPFGGQSSYEQYFGPGTRLTVT.

This clone was detected only a few times. The V and J genes are TRBV23-1 and TRBJ1-4; TRBD1 matches at 9 bases. TRBV23-1 is an open reading frame whose function is uncertain. V was pared by 0 bases and J by 8 bases, with 10 bases of the junction left unmatched. This CDR3 is 17 amino acids long. The CDR3 sequence: CASSQSGRDRGSEKLFF. As DNA, the CDR3 is TGCGCCAGCAGTCAATCGGGGCGAGACAGGGGGTCCGAAAAACTGTTTTTT.

The sample holds many counts of this clone. The rearrangement joins TRBV11-2 to TRBJ2-7, with 10 nucleotides matching TRBD1. Germline V gene lookup returns CDR1 SGHAT and CDR2 FQNNGV. Losses at the gene ends were 5 bases for V and 4 bases for J; bases not matched to a gene: 8. The CDR3 consists of 15 residues. CDR3 in amino acids: CASSTAGQGIYEQYF. In nucleotides, the CDR3 is TGTGCCAGCAGCACCGCGGGACAGGGGATTTACGAGCAGTACTTC.

The chain links TRBV4-1 to TRBJ1-2; no firm D call. The V and J ends lost 0 bases and 4 bases respectively, with 12 bases between them. This CDR3 is built from 15 residues. Germline V gene data show CDR1 as MGHRA and CDR2 as YSYEKL. The CDR3 DNA is TGCGCCAGCAGCCAAGATCCTGGCAGTCTCTATGGCTACACCTTC. This translates into CASSQDPGSLYGYTF.

The chain uses TRBV19 and TRBJ1-5; TRBD1 might be the D (6 bases). Germline-derived CDR1 and CDR2 are LNHDA and SQIVND (reference sequence). V was shortened by 5 bases and J by 1 base, with 12 bases between the two germline ends. The CDR3 has 15 residues. The CDR3 region is CASSLGTTSNQPQHF. The CDR3 nucleotides read TGTGCCAGTAGTCTAGGGACAACCAGCAATCAGCCCCAGCATTTT.

At least ten counts were recorded for this clone. The chain is built from TRBV2 and TRBJ1-2; D remains ambiguous. Germline loops: CDR1 SNHLY, CDR2 FYNNEI. V shed 3 bases and J shed 4 bases, with 9 bases lying between them. This CDR3 has 13 amino acids. The DNA for the CDR3 is TGTGCCAGCAGTGACAACGGGATCTATGGCTACACCTTC. Translating it yields CASSDNGIYGYTF. Full variable domain (missing parts from reference TRBV2 and TRBJ1-2): EPEVTQTPSHQVTQMGQEVILRCVPISNHLYFYWYRQILGQKVEFLVSFYNNEISEKSEIFDDQFSVERPDGSNFTLKIRSTKLEDSAMYFCASSDNGIYGYTFGSGTRLTVV.

The CDR3 DNA is TGCGCCAGCAGCCTGGGGGCCAGTCAGCCCCAGCATTTT. It specifies CASSLGASQPQHF. This chain joins TRBV5-1 and TRBJ1-5; tentatively, D is TRBD1 (6 bases). Germline lookup yields CDR1 SGHRS and CDR2 YFSETQ. The CDR3 loop spans 13 amino acids. V was trimmed by 4 bases and J by 6 bases, leaving 11 bases between them.

This chain uses TRBV29-1 with TRBJ1-2; maybe TRBD1 (5 bases). The germline CDR1 and CDR2 sequences are SQVTM and ANQGSEA. V lost 0 bases, J lost 6 bases, and 20 bases lay in between. The CDR3 is made up of 16 amino acids. The CDR3 here is CSVEDHSLAGLNGYTF. Written as DNA, the CDR3 is TGCAGCGTTGAAGATCATTCCCTGGCAGGGTTGAATGGCTACACCTTC.

The chain uses TRBV25-1 and TRBJ1-6, with TRBD1 matching over 7 bases. The V gene end was trimmed by 5 bases and the J gene end by 7 bases; junction bases not matched to a gene: 5. In germline, CDR1 is MGHDK, CDR2 SYGVNS. There are 14 residues in the CDR3. CDR3 sequence: CASSPDRLNSPLHF. The CDR3 DNA sequence: TGTGCCAGCAGTCCGGACAGGCTAAATTCACCCCTCCACTTT.

The CDR3 spells CSVKDRESYEQYF. In nucleotides, the CDR3 is TGCAGCGTTAAGGACAGGGAATCTTACGAGCAGTACTTC. The chain couples TRBV29-1 to TRBJ2-7; TRBD1 aligns across 8 bases. Germline assignment: CDR1 SQVTM and CDR2 ANQGSEA. The CDR3 runs to 13 residues. The J segment lost 4 bases and the V segment lost 5 bases, leaving 7 bases of the junction unmatched.

Here the CDR3 DNA reads TGTGCCTGGAGCGGGGGGGGTTACTCACCCCTCCACTTT. Translation gives CAWSGGGYSPLHF. The chain is built from TRBV30 and TRBJ1-6; tentatively, D is TRBD1 (5 bases). The CDR3 runs 13 residues. With 3 bases removed from V and 10 bases from J, the gap between germline ends came to 13 bases. Per the germline V gene, CDR1 is GTSNPN and CDR2 is SVGIG (reference sequence).

The chain combines TRBV5-6 with TRBJ2-7; D possibly uses TRBD1 or TRBD2 (5 bases each). The V end was cut by 4 bases, the J end by 7 bases, with 12 bases between. The CDR3 is made up of 12 amino acids. CDR1 and CDR2 (germline): SGHDT, YYEEEE. DNA for the CDR3: TGTGCCAGCAGCGAGGGACCTCGAGAGCAGTACTTC. Protein product: CASSEGPREQYF.

This clone was picked up a small number of times. V usage is TRBV7-2 and J usage is TRBJ2-5, with D possibly being TRBD2 (5 bases). CDR3 length: 12 amino acids. Germline-derived CDR1 and CDR2 are SGHTA and FQGNSA. V was pared by 3 bases and J by 5 bases, with 7 bases between. The CDR3 protein is CASSLEVETQYF. The CDR3 DNA reads as TGTGCCAGCAGCTTGGAGGTGGAGACCCAGTACTTC.

The chain has TRBV27 and TRBJ1-1; TRBD1 matches 9 bases. Germline CDR1 MNHEY, CDR2 SMNVEV (reference sequence). The trim removed 6 bases at V and 7 bases at J, leaving 9 bases unmatched. CDR3 length: 14 residues. CDR3 nucleotide sequence: TGTGCCAGCAGCACTACAGGGGGCGCGGTTGAAGCTTTCTTT. It yields the protein CASSTTGGAVEAFF.

The gene calls are TRBV29-1 and TRBJ2-1; D is ambiguous. Between the trimmed V and J ends, which lost 4 bases and 0 bases, there was a span of 13 bases. Germline V gives CDR1 SQVTM, CDR2 ANQGSEA. The CDR3 has 15 residues. CDR3 bases: TGCAGCGTTGTAGGCTACCGAAGCTCCTACAATGAGCAGTTCTTC. It is translated as CSVVGYRSSYNEQFF.

A single count supports this clone. The V gene is TRBV5-1, the J gene TRBJ1-2; weak D call: TRBD1 (5 bases). Between the trimmed V and J ends, which lost 2 bases and 6 bases, there was a span of 20 bases. The germline V gene encodes CDR1 SGHRS and CDR2 YFSETQ. The CDR3 is 16 amino acids. In DNA form, the CDR3 reads TGCGCCAGCAGCTTAAACAGACGTGGATGGGACGATGGCTACACCTTC. This gives the protein CASSLNRRGWDDGYTF.

The chain recombines TRBV2 with TRBJ1-1; possible D gene TRBD1, 5 bases. V lost 6 bases, J lost 5 bases, and 16 bases lay in between. This CDR3 contains 14 residues. Germline CDR1 reads SNHLY; CDR2 reads FYNNEI. The CDR3 loop reads CASRGTLGGTEAFF. CDR3 DNA: TGTGCCAGCAGGGGGACCCTAGGAGGGACTGAAGCTTTCTTT.

The V and J genes are TRBV27 and TRBJ1-1; D perhaps matches TRBD1 (5 bases). V lost 6 bases to trimming and J lost 5 bases, with 13 bases between them. This CDR3 is 13 amino acids long. Germline CDR1 MNHEY, CDR2 SMNVEV (reference sequence). CDR3 in amino acids: CASRTNRITEAFF. CDR3 DNA: TGTGCCAGCAGAACGAACAGGATTACTGAAGCTTTCTTT.

J is TRBJ2-3 and V is TRBV5-6; the D gene is possibly TRBD2 (6 bases). Germline lookup yields CDR1 SGHDT and CDR2 YYEEEE. The CDR3 contains 14 residues. V lost 7 bases and J 9 bases, leaving 21 bases between the germline ends. CDR3: CASVSPGARPTQYF. CDR3 in DNA: TGTGCCAGCGTAAGCCCGGGAGCCCGCCCAACGCAGTATTTT.

This clone was seen a handful of times. This sequence joins TRBV30 and TRBJ2-7; TRBD1 agrees at 7 bases. Trimming removed 8 bases from V and 3 bases from J; junction bases left unmatched: 7. The CDR3 loop spans 12 amino acids. CDR1 and CDR2 (germline): GTSNPN, SVGIG (reference sequence). This CDR3 reads CAAEQGSYEQYF. In DNA form, the CDR3 reads TGTGCCGCCGAACAGGGGAGCTACGAGCAGTACTTC.

This clone was counted a single time. The DNA of the CDR3 is TGCGCCAGCAGCTTTCCGGGACAGGGGTTAACAGATACGCAGTATTTT. Its translation is CASSFPGQGLTDTQYF. J is TRBJ2-3 and V is TRBV5-1; TRBD1 agrees at 10 bases. The V gene's germline CDR1 is SGHRS and CDR2 YFSETQ. The CDR3 spans 16 residues. V lost 2 bases and J lost 3; bases outside the gene matches: 6.

This clone showed up just a few times. The genes are TRBV13 and TRBJ2-5, with a tentative D call TRBD2 (5 bases). Trimming stripped 1 base from V and 5 bases from J, with 14 bases between. CDR3 size: 15 residues. Germline V gives CDR1 PRHDT, CDR2 FYEKMQ (reference sequence). As DNA, the CDR3 is TGTGCCAGCAGCTTAGATGATCGGGGTTGGGAGACCCAGTACTTC. Translated: CASSLDDRGWETQYF.

This chain links TRBV5-1 with TRBJ2-1, with D tentatively TRBD2 (6 bases). The CDR3 consists of 17 residues. The V end lost 4 bases, the J end lost 2 bases, and 19 bases lay between the germline ends. Germline assignment: CDR1 SGHRS and CDR2 YFSETQ. The CDR3, as DNA: TGCGCCAGCAGCCCTTTAGTCAAGCGGGCGGCCTACAATGAGCAGTTCTTC. Amino acid sequence: CASSPLVKRAAYNEQFF.

This clone has a handful of counts. CDR3 DNA: TGTGCCTGGAGACAGGGGATAAGCGTCCATGGCTACACCTTC. It is translated as CAWRQGISVHGYTF. V is TRBV30 and J is TRBJ1-2, with 7 bases matching TRBD1. Germline lookup yields CDR1 GTSNPN and CDR2 SVGIG (reference sequence). Trimming cost V 3 bases and J 6 bases; bases outside gene matches: 10. The CDR3 contains 14 residues.

The chain is built from TRBV11-3 and TRBJ2-5; no clear D. Germline assignment: CDR1 SGHNT and CDR2 YENEEA. The V and J ends lost 6 bases and 2 bases respectively, with 13 bases between them. The CDR3 covers 14 residues. CDR3 amino acids: CASSSRAKQETQYF. The CDR3 DNA follows: TGTGCCAGCAGTTCCCGGGCCAAACAAGAGACCCAGTACTTC.

This clone was detected ten times or more. The V gene is TRBV2, the J gene TRBJ1-1; 7 positions agree with TRBD1. The CDR3 consists of 13 residues. Germline V gives CDR1 SNHLY, CDR2 FYNNEI. J gave up 8 bases and V 6 bases, and 9 bases lay outside the gene matches. The CDR3 protein is CASRTLAGGEAFF. For the CDR3, the DNA is TGTGCCAGCAGGACGTTGGCAGGGGGGGAAGCTTTCTTT.

The chain has TRBV6-5 and TRBJ2-7, with D unresolved. V was trimmed by 8 bases and J by 4 bases, leaving 15 bases between them. Germline loops: CDR1 MNHEY, CDR2 SVGAGI. The CDR3 is 13 residues long. CDR3 sequence: CASQPQVTYEQYF. In DNA, the CDR3 is TGTGCCAGCCAGCCCCAGGTGACGTACGAGCAGTACTTC.

The chain has TRBV2 and TRBJ2-5; 7 bases are shared with TRBD2. V trimming: 5 bases; J trimming: 5 bases; junction bases outside the gene matches: 5. Germline CDR1 is SNHLY and CDR2 is FYNNEI. CDR3 length: 13 amino acids. The CDR3 loop reads CASSNGEGETQYF. CDR3 sequence (DNA): TGTGCCAGCAGTAACGGGGAGGGGGAGACCCAGTACTTC.